The 28 T cell receptor beta chains given below trace back to one sample, sequenced in a study of beta chain features in type 1 diabetes. The whole isolated RNA underwent reverse transcription, so sequencing captured expressed TCRB transcripts. Repertoires were generated with immunoSEQ multiplex PCR, while TCRdb's copy carries only in-frame clones and drops some. The table includes about 930,000 clones, about 17% detected once. The sequenced material came from naive CD4+ T cells from blood. The receptors originated from a young woman in good health.

This clone was seen more than once but under ten times. The rearrangement uses TRBV29-1 and TRBJ1-2; maybe TRBD1 (5 bases). This CDR3 region has 13 residues. Trimming cost V 4 bases and J 4 bases, with 13 bases left between them. Germline V lookup: CDR1 SQVTM, CDR2 ANQGSEA. The DNA of the CDR3 is TGCAGCGTTGCAGGTTGGGGGAGCTATGGCTACACCTTC. As protein: CSVAGWGSYGYTF.

The rearrangement links TRBV14 to TRBJ2-5, with D hard to call. Near its end, the DNA agrees better with TRBJ2-7, so the J call may be wrong. The CDR3 is 13 residues long. Germline CDR1 is SGHDN and CDR2 is FVKESK. As DNA, the CDR3 is TGTGCCAGCAGCCAATGGGAAGACTACGAGCAGTACTTC. Protein product: CASSQWEDYEQYF.

There are a few counts of this clone. This sequence joins TRBV28 and TRBJ1-2, with 7 bases lining up with TRBD1. V shed 3 bases and J 3 bases; nucleotides not matched to a gene: 4. This CDR3 region has 14 residues. CDR1 is MDHEN, CDR2 SYDVKM, per germline. CDR3 coding DNA: TGTGCCAGCAGTTTTGACAGGGAGGACTATGGCTACACCTTC. It translates to CASSFDREDYGYTF.

This chain links TRBV11-2 with TRBJ2-5, with D hard to call. V was pared by 5 bases and J by 1 base, with 8 bases between. The CDR3 extends over 13 amino acids. The germline gives CDR1 SGHAT, CDR2 FQNNGV. The CDR3 DNA sequence: TGTGCCAGCAGCCACTGGACCCAAGAGACCCAGTACTTC. It yields the protein CASSHWTQETQYF.

CDR3 nucleotides: TGTGCCAGCAGCTTAAAAAGATACACAGATACGCAGTATTTT. It translates to CASSLKRYTDTQYF. V and J are TRBV5-6 and TRBJ2-3; D is unclear. This CDR3 contains 14 residues. The germline V gene encodes CDR1 SGHDT and CDR2 YYEEEE. The V and J ends lost 2 bases and 2 bases respectively, with 9 bases between them.

CDR3 amino acids: CASSERGSGRLDEQFF. For the CDR3, the DNA is TGTGCCAGCAGTGAACGGGGTAGCGGGAGACTGGATGAGCAGTTCTTC. The chain combines TRBV2 with TRBJ2-1; the match to TRBD2 covers 9 bases. The germline gives CDR1 SNHLY, CDR2 FYNNEI. The CDR3 length is 16 residues. After removal of 2 bases from V and 8 bases from J, the junction contained 10 bases not matched to a gene. The whole variable domain, filled in from reference TRBV2 and TRBJ2-1, reads EPEVTQTPSHQVTQMGQEVILRCVPISNHLYFYWYRQILGQKVEFLVSFYNNEISEKSEIFDDQFSVERPDGSNFTLKIRSTKLEDSAMYFCASSERGSGRLDEQFFGPGTRLTVL.

This clone was seen a few times. This sequence joins TRBV29-1 and TRBJ1-2; 7 bases match TRBD1. Germline CDR1 reads SQVTM; CDR2 reads ANQGSEA. This CDR3 region has 12 residues. V shed 6 bases and J 8 bases; nucleotides not matched to a gene: 9. CDR3 in DNA: TGCAGCGTCCAGAACAGGGGTAGCGGCTACACCTTC. The encoded protein is CSVQNRGSGYTF.

The table lists this clone with a few counts. The chain combines TRBV5-1 with TRBJ2-4; a possible D gene is TRBD1 (6 bases). V lost 1 base and J 6 bases, leaving 14 bases between the germline ends. The CDR3 covers 15 residues. Germline CDR1 is SGHRS and CDR2 is YFSETQ. The CDR3 region is CASSLHREFGNIQYF. As DNA, the CDR3 is TGCGCCAGCAGCTTGCACAGGGAATTTGGAAACATTCAGTACTTC.

This chain uses TRBV19 with TRBJ2-5, with TRBD2 matching 9 bases. CDR1 and CDR2 (germline): LNHDA, SQIVND (reference sequence). J lost 5 bases, V lost 9 bases, and 10 bases had no gene match. This CDR3 is 14 amino acids long. DNA of the CDR3: TGTGCCAGCCATCCTGGGCGGGGGGGTGAGACCCAGTACTTC. Protein: CASHPGRGGETQYF.

V is TRBV7-3 and J is TRBJ1-2; tentatively, D is TRBD1 (5 bases). V lost 5 bases and J lost 4, with 14 bases in between. The CDR3 runs to 14 residues. Germline V CDR1 and CDR2: SGHTA, FQGTGA. Here the CDR3 reads CASSPSRGSYGYTF. The DNA for the CDR3 is TGTGCCAGCAGCCCCTCCCGGGGGTCCTATGGCTACACCTTC.

As regards this clone: This sample includes further DNA sequences coding for the same CDR3. The chain employs TRBV7-8 and TRBJ1-1, with unresolved D. The CDR3 has 12 residues. Trimming cost V 0 bases and J 9 bases, with 8 bases left between them. Germline assignment: CDR1 SGHVS and CDR2 FQNEAQ. CDR3 loop: CASSLALAKAFF. CDR3 sequence (DNA): TGTGCCAGCAGCTTAGCGTTGGCAAAAGCTTTCTTT.

This clone appeared a few times. The V and J genes are TRBV7-2 and TRBJ2-2; 13 bases are shared with TRBD2. Germline V CDR1 and CDR2: SGHTA, FQGNSA. J lost 4 bases, V lost 6 bases, and 8 bases had no gene match. CDR3 length: 17 residues. The CDR3 DNA sequence: TGTGCCAGCAGTTTCCCAGGACTAGCGGGAGTCACCGGGGAGCTGTTTTTT. Residues: CASSFPGLAGVTGELFF. Looking up the rest from reference TRBV7-2 and TRBJ2-2 gives the full variable domain: GAGVSQSPSNKVTEKGKDVELRCDPISGHTALYWYRQSLGQGLEFLIYFQGNSAPDKSGLPSDRFSAERTGGSVSTLTIQRTQQEDSAVYLCASSFPGLAGVTGELFFGEGSRLTVL.

This clone occurred a few times. This chain links TRBV6-6 with TRBJ2-1; 12 bases agree with TRBD2. CDR1 MNHNY and CDR2 SVGAGI come from the germline V gene (reference sequence). J lost 9 bases, V lost 6 bases, and 9 bases had no gene match. The CDR3 runs 15 residues. CDR3 protein: CASRLPSGRATEQFF. The DNA of the CDR3 is TGTGCCAGCAGGCTACCTAGCGGGAGGGCTACTGAGCAGTTCTTC.

This sequence joins TRBV28 and TRBJ2-5; 9 bases line up with TRBD1. Judging by the DNA end, TRBJ2-7 fits better; the J call may be wrong. This CDR3 contains 14 residues. Germline CDR1 and CDR2: MDHEN and SYDVKM. In nucleotides, the CDR3 is TGTGCCAGCAGTTCGACAGGGGGTATCAACGAGCAGTACTTC. Its translation is CASSSTGGINEQYF.

The V call is TRBV5-6, the J call TRBJ1-1; D is unclear. The ends were cut back, 4 bases at V and 0 bases at J, with 13 bases in the middle. The CDR3 totals 15 residues. Germline V gene lookup returns CDR1 SGHDT and CDR2 YYEEEE. The CDR3 coding sequence is TGTGCCAGCAGCCGAATTTACGCGGTGAACACTGAAGCTTTCTTT. Protein: CASSRIYAVNTEAFF.

The rearrangement uses TRBV6-6 and TRBJ2-1; 14 bases map to TRBD2. Trimming at V came to 5 bases and at J to 10 bases, leaving 4 bases not matched to a gene. The CDR3 has 14 residues. CDR1 is MNHNY, CDR2 SVGAGI, per germline (reference sequence). The CDR3: CASSQGLAGVEQFF. The DNA of the CDR3 is TGTGCCAGCAGTCAGGGACTAGCGGGAGTAGAGCAGTTCTTC.

This clone was seen a handful of times. J is TRBJ1-5 and V is TRBV4-3; D is uncertain. The ends were cut back, 4 bases at V and 3 bases at J, with 13 bases in the middle. There are 15 residues in the CDR3. The V gene's germline CDR1 is LGHNA and CDR2 YSLEER. For the CDR3, the DNA is TGCGCCAGCAGCCTGGCTCTCGCTAACAATCAGCCCCAGCATTTT. It is translated as CASSLALANNQPQHF.

CDR3 bases: TGTGCTAGTGGCCCCGGGACAGGGTACACAGATACGCAGTATTTT. This encodes CASGPGTGYTDTQYF. This sequence joins TRBV12-5 and TRBJ2-3; 9 bases fit TRBD1. This CDR3 is built from 15 residues. CDR1 and CDR2 from the germline V gene are LGHNT and FRNRAP. With 6 bases clipped from V and 2 bases from J, the junction kept 6 bases outside the gene matches.

A few counts support this clone. The chain links TRBV4-3 to TRBJ1-4; D gene uncertain. CDR1 and CDR2 from the germline V gene are LGHNA and YSLEER. There are 14 residues in the CDR3. V was shortened by 3 bases and J by 6 bases, with 11 bases between the two germline ends. This chain's CDR3 is CASSHYGPHEKLFF. The DNA for the CDR3 is TGCGCCAGCAGCCACTACGGGCCCCATGAAAAACTGTTTTTT.

The table lists this clone with a few counts. The chain employs TRBV28 and TRBJ1-1; 7 nucleotides line up with TRBD1. The CDR3 spans 14 residues. Germline V CDR1 and CDR2: MDHEN, SYDVKM. The V segment lost 4 bases and the J segment 7 bases; nucleotides outside the gene matches: 9. The CDR3 nucleotides read TGTGCCAGCAGTTGGGTCGACAGGGTGGGTGAAGCTTTCTTT. Translating gives CASSWVDRVGEAFF.

In this sample, this clone turned up a few times. V is TRBV10-3 and J is TRBJ1-1, with D hard to call. Between the trimmed V and J ends, which lost 3 bases and 0 bases, there was a span of 5 bases. The CDR3 length is 13 residues. Germline V gene lookup returns CDR1 ENHRY and CDR2 SYGVKD. For the CDR3, the DNA is TGTGCCATCAGTGACAGCTTGAACACTGAAGCTTTCTTT. This sequence encodes CAISDSLNTEAFF.

This clone was detected only once. The chain combines TRBV5-6 with TRBJ1-4; unclear D gene. This CDR3 spans 13 amino acids. Trimming stripped 2 bases from V and 8 bases from J, with 10 bases between. The germline V gene encodes CDR1 SGHDT and CDR2 YYEEEE. The CDR3 region is CASSFGFGEKLFF. CDR3 nucleotide sequence: TGTGCCAGCAGCTTTGGCTTCGGGGAAAAACTGTTTTTT.

This clone appeared a few times. J is TRBJ2-7 and V is TRBV7-2, with D tentatively TRBD1 (5 bases). Germline CDR1 is SGHTA and CDR2 is FQGNSA. The V gene lost 1 base and the J gene lost 3 bases, with 13 bases spanning the gap. The CDR3 loop spans 15 amino acids. DNA of the CDR3: TGTGCCAGCAGCTTAGTGGGGCAGAAACACTACGAGCAGTACTTC. Protein product: CASSLVGQKHYEQYF.

This rearrangement joins TRBV11-2 to TRBJ2-7; 7 bases fit TRBD1. CDR1 and CDR2 (germline): SGHAT, FQNNGV. J gave up 3 bases and V 7 bases, and 12 bases lay outside the gene matches. The CDR3 is made up of 15 amino acids. In DNA form, the CDR3 reads TGTGCCAGCACCCAGGGCACGGGACAGTTCTACGAGCAGTACTTC. Translation: CASTQGTGQFYEQYF.

This clone was detected a few times. V is TRBV9 and J is TRBJ1-2; D call uncertain. The V end lost 7 bases, the J end lost 4 bases, and 11 bases lay between the germline ends. Germline values: CDR1 SGDLS, CDR2 YYNGEE. The CDR3 is 12 residues long. The CDR3 spells CASVGGRYGYTF. The DNA of the CDR3 is TGTGCCAGCGTAGGAGGGCGCTATGGCTACACCTTC. Full variable domain (missing parts from reference TRBV9 and TRBJ1-2): DSGVTQTPKHLITATGQRVTLRCSPRSGDLSVYWYQQSLDQGLQFLIQYYNGEERAKGNILERFSAQQFPDLHSELNLSSLELGDSALYFCASVGGRYGYTFGSGTRLTVV.

The chain employs TRBV7-9 and TRBJ2-1; 10 nucleotides agree with TRBD2. The length of the CDR3 is 16 residues. CDR1 SEHNR and CDR2 FQNEAQ come from the germline V gene (reference sequence). V shed 3 bases and J 7 bases; nucleotides not matched to a gene: 9. CDR3 region: CASSLRASGGPNEQFF. The CDR3 DNA is TGTGCCAGCAGCTTGCGGGCTAGCGGGGGACCGAATGAGCAGTTCTTC.

The V and J genes are TRBV28 and TRBJ2-7; 10 nucleotides align to TRBD2. The CDR3 is made up of 15 amino acids. The junction had 5 bases not matched to a gene; V was cut back by 1 base and J by 5 bases. Germline V CDR1 and CDR2: MDHEN, SYDVKM. In DNA, the CDR3 is TGTGCCAGCAGTTTATTTACTAGCGGGAATAACGAGCAGTACTTC. Translating gives CASSLFTSGNNEQYF.

The chain combines TRBV7-9 with TRBJ2-2; D might be TRBD1 or TRBD2, each matching 5 bases. V was clipped by 2 bases and J by 1 base, with 14 bases between them. CDR1 is SEHNR and CDR2 is FQNEAQ in the germline V gene (reference sequence). This CDR3 is built from 17 residues. The CDR3 sequence: CASSLTLWDVNTGELFF. The DNA for the CDR3 is TGTGCCAGCAGCTTAACGCTGTGGGACGTGAACACCGGGGAGCTGTTTTTT.